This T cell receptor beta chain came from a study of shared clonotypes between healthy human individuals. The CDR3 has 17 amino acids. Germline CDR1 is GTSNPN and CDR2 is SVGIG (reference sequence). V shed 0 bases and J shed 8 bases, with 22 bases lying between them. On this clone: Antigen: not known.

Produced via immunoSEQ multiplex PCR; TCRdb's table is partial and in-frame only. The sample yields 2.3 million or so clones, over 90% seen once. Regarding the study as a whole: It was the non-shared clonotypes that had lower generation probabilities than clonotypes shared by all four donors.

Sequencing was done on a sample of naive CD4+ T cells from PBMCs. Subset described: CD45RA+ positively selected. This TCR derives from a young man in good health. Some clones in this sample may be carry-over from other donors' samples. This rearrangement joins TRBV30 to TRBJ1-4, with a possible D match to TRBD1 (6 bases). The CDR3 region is CAWSVPIGGPEGEKLFF. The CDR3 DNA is TGTGCCTGGAGTGTACCAATCGGGGGCCCGGAGGGGGAAAAACTGTTTTTT.